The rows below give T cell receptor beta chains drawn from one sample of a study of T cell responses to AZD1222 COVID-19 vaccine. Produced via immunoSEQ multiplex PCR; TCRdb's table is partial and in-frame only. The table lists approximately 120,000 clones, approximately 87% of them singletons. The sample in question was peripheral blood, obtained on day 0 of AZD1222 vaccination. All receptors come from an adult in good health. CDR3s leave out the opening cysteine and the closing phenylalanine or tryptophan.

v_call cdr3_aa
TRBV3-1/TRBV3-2 ASSQGLGSGEKLF
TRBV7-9 ASSDSGRGYEQY
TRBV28 ASSFSAGGPFGELF
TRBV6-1 ASSEALKGGAYNEQF
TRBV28 ASSREGQGSSYNSPLH
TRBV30 AWSTTSGAYEQY
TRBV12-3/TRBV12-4 ASGYSNEQF
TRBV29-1 SVVGWTGGAEAF
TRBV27 ASSDRGRYT
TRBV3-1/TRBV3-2 ASSQDWAGVGYT
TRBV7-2 ASSLTSGRANEQF
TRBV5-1 ASSLGRTEQF
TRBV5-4 ASRPQTEYNEQF
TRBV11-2 ASSLAGTSGMLNYEQY
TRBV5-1 ASSFGGLAGVYEQY
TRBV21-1 ASSFGTGGRDTEAF
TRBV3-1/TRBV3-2 ASSQGGAYEQF
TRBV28 ASTPSQGGSPLH
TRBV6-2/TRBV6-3 ASSYWESDTQY
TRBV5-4 ASSSGQGRYNEQF
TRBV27 ASSFRDGVHEQY
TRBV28 ASSLDSITNEKLF
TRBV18 ASSPRTGSYEKLF
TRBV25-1 ASSLDGYEKLF
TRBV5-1 ASAGGGGVQETQY
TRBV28 ASSFTGFGGQETQY
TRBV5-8 ASSFSSNPQETQY
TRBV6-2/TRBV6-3 ASSYIGEGLF
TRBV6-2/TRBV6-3 ASSYQTGTSGIEVLSYEQY
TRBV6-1 ASSDFSGSRAYEQY
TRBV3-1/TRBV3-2 ASSQESFARGITDTQY
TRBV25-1 ASSEPGYQETQY
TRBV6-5 ASSETGNNEQF
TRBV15 ATSRAGRGELF
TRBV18 ASSPRQGNSPLH
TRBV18 ASSPVGGGTDTQY
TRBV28 ASSFPTPTYEQY
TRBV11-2 ASSLDQGQISPLH
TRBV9 ASSVGGGSTDTQY
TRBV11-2 ASSPQGSNQPQH
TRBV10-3 ATGQGTDTQY
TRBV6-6 ASSSDSLDGYT
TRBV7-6 ASSLGLGYEQY
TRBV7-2 ASSLLGLGVTDTQY
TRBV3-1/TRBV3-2 ASSQVYRYQPQH
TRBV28 ASSVGTDTQY
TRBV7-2 ASSSGQNYGYT
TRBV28 ASSLTGGERRAF
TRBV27 ASSFNPNTEAF
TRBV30 AWSESIGGGVRTHGNEQF
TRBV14 ASSRLRESPLH
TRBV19 ASSTGGRTGELF